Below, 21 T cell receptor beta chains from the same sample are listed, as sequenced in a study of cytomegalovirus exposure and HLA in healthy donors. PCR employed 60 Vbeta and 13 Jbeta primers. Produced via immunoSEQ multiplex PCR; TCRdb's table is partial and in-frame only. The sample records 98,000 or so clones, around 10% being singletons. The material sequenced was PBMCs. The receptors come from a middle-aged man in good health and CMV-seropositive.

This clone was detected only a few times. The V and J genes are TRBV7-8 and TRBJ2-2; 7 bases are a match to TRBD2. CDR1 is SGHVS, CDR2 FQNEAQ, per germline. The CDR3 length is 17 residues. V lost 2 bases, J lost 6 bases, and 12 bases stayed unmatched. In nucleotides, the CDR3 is TGTGCCAGCAGCTTACGTCCCCCTAGCGGAGTGTCCGGGGAGCTGTTTTTT. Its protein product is CASSLRPPSGVSGELFF.

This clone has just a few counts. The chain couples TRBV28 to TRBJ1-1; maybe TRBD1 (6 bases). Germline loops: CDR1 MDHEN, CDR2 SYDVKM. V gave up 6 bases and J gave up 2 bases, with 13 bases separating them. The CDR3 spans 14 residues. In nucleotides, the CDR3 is TGTGCCAGCAGCTCGGGACAAGTTAACACTGAAGCTTTCTTT. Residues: CASSSGQVNTEAFF.

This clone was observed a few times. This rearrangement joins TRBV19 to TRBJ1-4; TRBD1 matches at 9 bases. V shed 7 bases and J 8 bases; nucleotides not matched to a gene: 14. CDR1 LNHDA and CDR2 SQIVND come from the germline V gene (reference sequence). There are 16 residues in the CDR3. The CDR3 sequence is CASTSNRGLRNEKLFF. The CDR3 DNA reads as TGTGCCAGTACCAGTAACAGGGGGCTTCGAAACGAAAAACTGTTTTTT.

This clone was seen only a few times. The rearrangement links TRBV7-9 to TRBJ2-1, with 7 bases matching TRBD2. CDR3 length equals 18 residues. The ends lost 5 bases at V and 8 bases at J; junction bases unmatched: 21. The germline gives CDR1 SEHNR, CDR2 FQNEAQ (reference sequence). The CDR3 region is CASSPVGGAAGKGYEQFF. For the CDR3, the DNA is TGTGCCAGCAGCCCAGTGGGGGGTGCAGCGGGAAAAGGGTATGAGCAGTTCTTC.

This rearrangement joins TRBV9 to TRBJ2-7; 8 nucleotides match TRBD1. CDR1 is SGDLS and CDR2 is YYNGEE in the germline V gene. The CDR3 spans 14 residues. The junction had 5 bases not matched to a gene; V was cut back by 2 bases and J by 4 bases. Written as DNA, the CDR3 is TGTGCCAGCAGCGTCTCGGGACAGGTGTACGAGCAGTACTTC. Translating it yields CASSVSGQVYEQYF.

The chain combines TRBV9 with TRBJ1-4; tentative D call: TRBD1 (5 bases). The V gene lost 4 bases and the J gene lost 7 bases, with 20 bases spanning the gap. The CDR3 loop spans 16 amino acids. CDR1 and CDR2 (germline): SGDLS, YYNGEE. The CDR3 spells CASSPRADQGGEKLFF. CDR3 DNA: TGTGCCAGCAGCCCCCGCGCCGATCAGGGCGGTGAAAAACTGTTTTTT.

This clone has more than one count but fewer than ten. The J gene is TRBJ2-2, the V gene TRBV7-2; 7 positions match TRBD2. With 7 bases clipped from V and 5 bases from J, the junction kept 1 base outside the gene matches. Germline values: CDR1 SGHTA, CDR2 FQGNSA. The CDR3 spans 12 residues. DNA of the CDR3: TGTGCCAGCACCGGGGGGACCGGGGAGCTGTTTTTT. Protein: CASTGGTGELFF.

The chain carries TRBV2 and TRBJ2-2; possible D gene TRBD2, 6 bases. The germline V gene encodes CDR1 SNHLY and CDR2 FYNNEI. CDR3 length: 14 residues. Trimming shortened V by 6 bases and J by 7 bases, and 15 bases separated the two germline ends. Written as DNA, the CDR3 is TGTGCCAGCAGGGGGGTCGGCGGGGTCGGGGAGCTGTTTTTT. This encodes CASRGVGGVGELFF.

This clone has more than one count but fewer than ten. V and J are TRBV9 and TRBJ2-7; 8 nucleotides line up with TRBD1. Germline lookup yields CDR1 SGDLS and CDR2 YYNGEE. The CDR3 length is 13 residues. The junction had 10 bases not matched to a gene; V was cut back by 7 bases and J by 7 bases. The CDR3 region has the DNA TGTGCCAGCGCCCTGACAGGGGTGGGGGAGCAGTACTTC. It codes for CASALTGVGEQYF.

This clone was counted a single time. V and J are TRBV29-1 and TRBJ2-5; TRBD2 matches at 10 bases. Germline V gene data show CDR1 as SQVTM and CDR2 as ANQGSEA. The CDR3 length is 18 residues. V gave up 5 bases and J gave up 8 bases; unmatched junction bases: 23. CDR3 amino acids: CSVTPPGLASPARGTQYF. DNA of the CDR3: TGCAGCGTTACCCCACCGGGACTAGCGAGCCCCGCCCGAGGAACCCAGTACTTC.

Here the CDR3 DNA reads TGTGCCAGCAGTTACCGACTTGAGCAGTTCTTC. Residues: CASSYRLEQFF. The chain combines TRBV6-5 with TRBJ2-1, with D hard to call. This CDR3 comprises 11 residues. Germline V CDR1 and CDR2: MNHEY, SVGAGI. Trimming stripped 2 bases from V and 9 bases from J, with 5 bases between.

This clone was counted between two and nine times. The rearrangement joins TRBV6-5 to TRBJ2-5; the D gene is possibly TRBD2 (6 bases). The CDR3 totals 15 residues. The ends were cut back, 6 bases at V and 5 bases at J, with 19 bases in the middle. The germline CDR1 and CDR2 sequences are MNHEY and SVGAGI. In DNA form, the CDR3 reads TGTGCCAGCAGCGCCTCACAGGCAGGGAGGGAGACCCAGTACTTC. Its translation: CASSASQAGRETQYF.

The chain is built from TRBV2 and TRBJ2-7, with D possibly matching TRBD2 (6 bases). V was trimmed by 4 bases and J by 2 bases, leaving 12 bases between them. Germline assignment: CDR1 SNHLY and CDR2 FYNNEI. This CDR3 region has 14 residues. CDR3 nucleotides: TGTGCCAGCAGTGTTTTAGCGGAGGCCTACGAGCAGTACTTC. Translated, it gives CASSVLAEAYEQYF.

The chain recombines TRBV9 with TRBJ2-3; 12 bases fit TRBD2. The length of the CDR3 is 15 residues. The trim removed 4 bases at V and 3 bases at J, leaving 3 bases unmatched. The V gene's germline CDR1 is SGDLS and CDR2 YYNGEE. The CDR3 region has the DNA TGTGCCAGCAGCCGAGGACTAGCGGGGACAGATACGCAGTATTTT. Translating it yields CASSRGLAGTDTQYF.

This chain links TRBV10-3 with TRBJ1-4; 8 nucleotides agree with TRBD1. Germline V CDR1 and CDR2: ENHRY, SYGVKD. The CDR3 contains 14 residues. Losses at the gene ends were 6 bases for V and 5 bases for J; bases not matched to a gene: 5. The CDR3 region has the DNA TGTGCCATCAGCTCCCGGGACAGGAATGAAAAACTGTTTTTT. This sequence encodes CAISSRDRNEKLFF.

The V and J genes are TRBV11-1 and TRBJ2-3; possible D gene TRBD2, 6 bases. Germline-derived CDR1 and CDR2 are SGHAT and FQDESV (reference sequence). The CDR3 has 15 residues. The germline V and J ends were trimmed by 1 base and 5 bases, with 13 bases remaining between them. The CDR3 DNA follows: TGTGCCAGCAGCTTAGGGGCTAGCGATAGAGATACGCAGTATTTT. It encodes CASSLGASDRDTQYF.

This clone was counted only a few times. The CDR3 spells CASSEGEDYGYTF. The CDR3 region has the DNA TGCGCCAGCAGTGAGGGAGAAGACTATGGCTACACCTTC. This chain connects TRBV10-1 to TRBJ1-2; D is undetermined. The V gene's germline CDR1 is WNHNN and CDR2 SYGVQD (reference sequence). Trimming shortened V by 2 bases and J by 3 bases, and 7 bases separated the two germline ends. The CDR3 sequence is 13 residues long.

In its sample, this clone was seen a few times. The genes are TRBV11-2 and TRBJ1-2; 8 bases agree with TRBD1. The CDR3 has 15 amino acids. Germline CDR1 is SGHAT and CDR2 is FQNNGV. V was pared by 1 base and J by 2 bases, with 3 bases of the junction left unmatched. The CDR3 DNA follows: TGTGCCAGCAGCTTAGCCGGGACAGGAAACTATGGCTACACCTTC. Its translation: CASSLAGTGNYGYTF. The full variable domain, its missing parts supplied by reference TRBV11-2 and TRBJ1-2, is EAGVAQSPRYKIIEKRQSVAFWCNPISGHATLYWYQQILGQGPKLLIQFQNNGVVDDSQLPKDRFSAERLKGVDSTLKIQPAKLEDSAVYLCASSLAGTGNYGYTFGSGTRLTVV.

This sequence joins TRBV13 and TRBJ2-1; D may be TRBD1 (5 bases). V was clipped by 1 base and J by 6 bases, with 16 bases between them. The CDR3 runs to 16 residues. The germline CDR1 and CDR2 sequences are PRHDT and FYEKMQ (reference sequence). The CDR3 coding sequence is TGTGCCAGCAGCTTAGTCGCAGGGAAGGGATCCAATGAGCAGTTCTTC. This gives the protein CASSLVAGKGSNEQFF.

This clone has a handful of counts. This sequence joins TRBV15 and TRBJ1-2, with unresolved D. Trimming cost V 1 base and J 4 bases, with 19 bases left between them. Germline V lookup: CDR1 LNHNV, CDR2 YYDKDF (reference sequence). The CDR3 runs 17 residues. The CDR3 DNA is TGTGCCACCAGCAGAGTTTTCACAGACCATTTTATCTATGGCTACACCTTC. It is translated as CATSRVFTDHFIYGYTF.

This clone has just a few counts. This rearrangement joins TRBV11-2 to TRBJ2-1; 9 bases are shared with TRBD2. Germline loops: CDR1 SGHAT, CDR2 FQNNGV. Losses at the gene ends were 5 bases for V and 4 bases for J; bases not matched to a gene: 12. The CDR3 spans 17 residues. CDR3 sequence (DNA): TGTGCCAGCAGCCCCAGTCCCACTAGCGGGCGTTACAATGAGCAGTTCTTC. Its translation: CASSPSPTSGRYNEQFF.